This T cell receptor (beta chain) appears in the sequencing data of a study of blood T cells in healthy people across ages. Points from the study as a whole: Long-lived and aged donors differed, with more naive CD4+ cells and higher diversity in the long-lived. The study regarded diversity estimates from one million T cells as underestimates. Naive T cell percentage by flow cytometry tracked strongly with beta diversity.

Remarks on this clonotype: Its antigen is currently unknown.

Sample-barcoded 5' priming and a J-beta primer mix drove a second PCR of 7 to 11 cycles. Each cDNA molecule, via a template-switch adaptor with 12 random nucleotides, was tagged. TCRdb independently ran MiXCR on the 5' RACE reads; one entry per CDR3 protein. Counted here are roughly 900,000 distinct CDR3 sequences, approximately 49% occurring once; the ten biggest clones make up roughly 12%. This clonotype was obtained from a man aged 25 to 45 in good health. The sample was blood.

This chain's CDR3 is CASSPRLAGASSYEQYF. CDR3 nucleotides: TGTGCCAGCAGTCCGCGACTAGCGGGAGCCTCCTCCTACGAGCAGTACTTC. The rearrangement joins TRBV12-3 or TRBV12-4 to TRBJ2-7; TRBD2 aligns across 12 bases. This CDR3 is 17 amino acids long. Germline trimming cut 5 bases from V and 0 bases from J; bases unmatched to any gene: 8.